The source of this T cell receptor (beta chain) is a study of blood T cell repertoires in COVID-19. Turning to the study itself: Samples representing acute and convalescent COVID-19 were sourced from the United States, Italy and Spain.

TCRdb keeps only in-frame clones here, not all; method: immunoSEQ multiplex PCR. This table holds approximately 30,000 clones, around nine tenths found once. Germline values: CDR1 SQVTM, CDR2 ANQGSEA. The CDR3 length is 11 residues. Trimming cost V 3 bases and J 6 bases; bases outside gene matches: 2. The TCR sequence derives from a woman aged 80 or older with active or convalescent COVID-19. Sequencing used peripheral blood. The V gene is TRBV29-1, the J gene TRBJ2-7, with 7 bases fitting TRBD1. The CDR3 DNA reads TGCAGCGTTGATACAGGGGCCGAGCAGTACTTC. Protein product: CSVDTGAEQYF.